The text below deals with one T cell receptor beta chain. The repertoire was sequenced with immunoSEQ multiplex PCR; TCRdb's copy has only in-frame clones and lacks some. This repertoire shows 70,000 to 95,000 clones, 90% to 95% found once; its top ten account for over 0.25%. The CDR3 sequence is 15 residues long. V lost 5 bases and J 0 bases, leaving 14 bases between the germline ends. The germline CDR1 and CDR2 sequences are SGHTA and FQGNSA. The data were taken from a study of technical replicates of blood from a few donors. V usage is TRBV7-2 and J usage is TRBJ2-7, with D tentatively TRBD2 (6 bases). Sequenced sample: T cells isolated from PBMCs. The sequence derives from a human donor in good health. The CDR3 sequence: CASSILARGSYEQYF. The CDR3 DNA reads as TGTGCCAGCAGCATACTAGCTCGGGGCTCCTACGAGCAGTACTTC.